A single sample is the source of the 21 T cell receptor beta chains below, sequenced in a study of T cell responses to AZD1222 COVID-19 vaccine. Here immunoSEQ multiplex PCR was the method, and the copy in TCRdb shows in-frame clones only, minus some. This repertoire shows 120,000 or so clones, roughly 87% found once; its top ten account for 0.95% to 1.5%. Specimen: peripheral blood, collected on day 0 of AZD1222 vaccination. The receptors stem from an adult in good health.

A remark on this clone: No conserved phenylalanine or tryptophan is present at the end of the CDR3, so a read error is the likely explanation. The V call is TRBV5-8, the J call TRBJ2-7, with D tentatively TRBD1 or TRBD2 (5 bases each). Per the germline V gene, CDR1 is SGHTS and CDR2 is YDEGEE. This CDR3 spans 16 amino acids. V was cut by 5 bases and J by 3 bases, with 21 bases left in between. CDR3 loop: CASSKGWETSFYEQYL. The CDR3 DNA reads TGTGCCAGCAGTAAGGGGTGGGAGACAAGCTTCTACGAGCAGTACTTA.

CDR3 DNA sequence: TGTGCCAGCAGTTCCTTATATGAGCAGTTCTTC. Encoded protein: CASSSLYEQFF. The chain is built from TRBV6-5 and TRBJ2-1; D remains ambiguous. Germline V CDR1 and CDR2: MNHEY, SVGAGI. Trimming left V 4 bases short and J 8 bases short, with 6 bases between. The CDR3 loop spans 11 amino acids.

The J gene is TRBJ1-5, the V gene TRBV19; TRBD1 matches 11 bases. Germline-derived CDR1 and CDR2 are LNHDA and SQIVND (reference sequence). Trimming cost V 5 bases and J 5 bases; bases outside gene matches: 2. CDR3 length: 14 amino acids. CDR3 in amino acids: CASSSDRGHQPQHF. CDR3 DNA sequence: TGTGCCAGTAGTTCGGACAGGGGGCATCAGCCCCAGCATTTT.

V gene TRBV9 combines with J gene TRBJ1-1; the D gene is possibly TRBD1 (5 bases). The CDR3 length is 14 residues. Trimming stripped 0 bases from V and 5 bases from J, with 11 bases between. The V gene's germline CDR1 is SGDLS and CDR2 YYNGEE. CDR3 loop: CASSVEQVNTEAFF. The CDR3 bases are TGTGCCAGCAGCGTAGAACAGGTTAATACTGAAGCTTTCTTT. Full variable domain (outside the CDR3, taken from reference TRBV9 and TRBJ1-1): DSGVTQTPKHLITATGQRVTLRCSPRSGDLSVYWYQQSLDQGLQFLIQYYNGEERAKGNILERFSAQQFPDLHSELNLSSLELGDSALYFCASSVEQVNTEAFFGQGTRLTVV.

This clone was seen only once. The V and J genes are TRBV4-3 and TRBJ1-2, with D possibly TRBD1 on 5 matching bases. V shed 0 bases and J shed 6 bases, with 14 bases lying between them. This CDR3 comprises 15 residues. Germline CDR1 reads LGHNA; CDR2 reads YSLEER. The CDR3 DNA sequence: TGCGCCAGCAGCCAAGATGCGGGGCGACGGGATGGCTACACCTTC. Its protein product is CASSQDAGRRDGYTF.

This chain joins TRBV19 and TRBJ2-2; D unresolved. CDR1 and CDR2 (germline): LNHDA, SQIVND (reference sequence). The CDR3 is 14 residues long. Trimming stripped 5 bases from V and 6 bases from J, with 13 bases between. CDR3 nucleotide sequence: TGTGCCAGTAGTCCACACGGTGAATCCGGGGAGCTGTTTTTT. It encodes CASSPHGESGELFF.

This chain uses TRBV5-1 with TRBJ2-1, with D uncertain. This CDR3 has 13 amino acids. Germline-derived CDR1 and CDR2 are SGHRS and YFSETQ. Trimming left V 0 bases short and J 8 bases short, with 9 bases between. CDR3 in amino acids: CASSLVLDHEQFF. CDR3 DNA: TGCGCCAGCAGCTTGGTTCTGGACCATGAGCAGTTCTTC. Together with reference TRBV5-1 and TRBJ2-1, the CDR3 gives the full variable domain: KAGVTQTPRYLIKTRGQQVTLSCSPISGHRSVSWYQQTPGQGLQFLFEYFSETQRNKGNFPGRFSGRQFSNSRSEMNVSTLELGDSALYLCASSLVLDHEQFFGPGTRLTVL.

The V gene is TRBV12-5, the J gene TRBJ2-6; D gene ambiguous. Between the trimmed V and J ends, which lost 2 bases and 2 bases, there was a span of 19 bases. The CDR3 has 19 amino acids. CDR1 LGHNT and CDR2 FRNRAP come from the germline V gene. The DNA of the CDR3 is TGTGCTAGTGGTTTGTACCCCCCGGGCCCCAAACCTGGGGCCAACGTCCTGACTTTC. This encodes CASGLYPPGPKPGANVLTF. The full variable domain, in which reference TRBV12-5 and TRBJ2-6 provide the parts outside the CDR3, is DARVTQTPRHKVTEMGQEVTMRCQPILGHNTVFWYRQTMMQGLELLAYFRNRAPLDDSGMPKDRFSAEMPDATLATLKIQPSEPRDSAVYFCASGLYPPGPKPGANVLTFGAGSRLTVL.

The V gene is TRBV5-1, the J gene TRBJ1-3; no firm D call. The CDR3 is made up of 16 amino acids. The V and J ends lost 4 bases and 0 bases respectively, with 14 bases between them. Germline V gene lookup returns CDR1 SGHRS and CDR2 YFSETQ. CDR3 protein: CASSVGRSLSGNTIYF. The CDR3 DNA reads TGCGCCAGCAGCGTCGGCAGGTCCCTCTCTGGAAACACCATATATTTT. The full variable domain, completed using reference TRBV5-1 and TRBJ1-3, is KAGVTQTPRYLIKTRGQQVTLSCSPISGHRSVSWYQQTPGQGLQFLFEYFSETQRNKGNFPGRFSGRQFSNSRSEMNVSTLELGDSALYLCASSVGRSLSGNTIYFGEGSWLTVV.

The chain joins TRBV19 to TRBJ2-6; a weak D match, TRBD1 (6 bases). CDR1 and CDR2 (germline): LNHDA, SQIVND (reference sequence). Deletions cut 5 bases from V and 3 bases from J, with 11 bases between. The CDR3 covers 15 residues. The DNA of the CDR3 is TGTGCCAGTAGTGTATGGGGGCTTGGGGCCAACGTCCTGACTTTC. Amino acids: CASSVWGLGANVLTF.

V is TRBV4-3 and J is TRBJ1-2, with a possible D match to TRBD1 (5 bases). The CDR3 has 16 residues. V shed 1 base and J shed 2 bases, with 14 bases lying between them. In germline, CDR1 is LGHNA, CDR2 YSLEER. The CDR3 DNA is TGCGCCAGCAGCCAAGGCGTGGGTGGGGGGAACTATGGCTACACCTTC. It yields the protein CASSQGVGGGNYGYTF.

The chain is built from TRBV25-1 and TRBJ1-2, with D perhaps TRBD1 (6 bases). V was shortened by 6 bases and J by 7 bases, with 15 bases between the two germline ends. The germline V gene encodes CDR1 MGHDK and CDR2 SYGVNS. The CDR3 covers 13 residues. CDR3 in amino acids: CASSAGEAVGYTF. CDR3 sequence (DNA): TGTGCCAGCAGCGCAGGGGAAGCTGTTGGCTACACCTTC.

The table lists this clone with a few counts. The V and J genes are TRBV19 and TRBJ1-2; D ambiguous. Deletions cut 7 bases from V and 0 bases from J, with 12 bases between. Per germline, CDR1 LNHDA and CDR2 SQIVND (reference sequence). This CDR3 is built from 14 residues. Here the CDR3 reads CASMGGLSNYGYTF. The CDR3 DNA sequence: TGTGCCAGTATGGGTGGCCTCTCTAACTATGGCTACACCTTC.

V and J are TRBV11-3 and TRBJ2-1, with a tentative D call TRBD2 (6 bases). This CDR3 spans 16 amino acids. The V end lost 0 bases, the J end lost 7 bases, and 16 bases lay between the germline ends. Germline CDR1 is SGHNT and CDR2 is YENEEA. The CDR3 DNA is TGTGCCAGCAGCTTAGAGCCTGGGACTCGTCTTAATGAGCAGTTCTTC. Translation gives CASSLEPGTRLNEQFF.

This chain uses TRBV5-1 with TRBJ2-3, with no clear D. Germline CDR1 and CDR2: SGHRS and YFSETQ. V lost 0 bases and J 2 bases, leaving 7 bases between the germline ends. This CDR3 is 14 amino acids long. The CDR3 loop reads CASSLVGNTDTQYF. CDR3 sequence (DNA): TGCGCCAGCAGCTTGGTGGGGAACACAGATACGCAGTATTTT.

V and J are TRBV19 and TRBJ2-2, with a possible D match to TRBD2 (5 bases). The CDR3 runs to 12 residues. V lost 6 bases to trimming and J lost 6 bases, with 8 bases between them. Germline assignment: CDR1 LNHDA and CDR2 SQIVND (reference sequence). CDR3: CASRGAPGELFF. The CDR3 coding sequence is TGTGCCAGTAGGGGAGCGCCCGGGGAGCTGTTTTTT. The full variable domain, with the rest looked up from reference TRBV19 and TRBJ2-2, is DGGITQSPKYLFRKEGQNVTLSCEQNLNHDAMYWYRQDPGQGLRLIYYSQIVNDFQKGDIAEGYSVSREKKESFPLTVTSAQKNPTAFYLCASRGAPGELFFGEGSRLTVL.

The chain couples TRBV4-3 to TRBJ2-5; weak D call: TRBD1 (5 bases). The ends were cut back, 1 base at V and 5 bases at J, with 14 bases in the middle. Germline CDR1 reads LGHNA; CDR2 reads YSLEER. This CDR3 has 15 amino acids. DNA of the CDR3: TGCGCCAGCAGCCAAGGCCAGGGTGGATCGGAGACCCAGTACTTC. Translation: CASSQGQGGSETQYF.

The chain carries TRBV19 and TRBJ2-2; 9 positions match TRBD1. Per germline, CDR1 LNHDA and CDR2 SQIVND (reference sequence). The CDR3 totals 16 residues. After removal of 5 bases from V and 2 bases from J, the junction contained 6 bases not matched to a gene. In nucleotides, the CDR3 is TGTGCCAGTAGTGTCCGACAGGGGGTTAACACCGGGGAGCTGTTTTTT. Protein product: CASSVRQGVNTGELFF.

J is TRBJ2-1 and V is TRBV19; maybe TRBD2 (6 bases). The CDR3 is 15 amino acids. The germline V and J ends were trimmed by 6 bases and 5 bases, with 17 bases remaining between them. CDR1 and CDR2 (germline): LNHDA, SQIVND (reference sequence). CDR3 amino acids: CASRPKRVLHNEQFF. DNA of the CDR3: TGTGCCAGTAGGCCTAAGCGGGTACTCCACAATGAGCAGTTCTTC. The complete variable domain, with remaining parts taken from reference TRBV19 and TRBJ2-1, reads DGGITQSPKYLFRKEGQNVTLSCEQNLNHDAMYWYRQDPGQGLRLIYYSQIVNDFQKGDIAEGYSVSREKKESFPLTVTSAQKNPTAFYLCASRPKRVLHNEQFFGPGTRLTVL.

The CDR3 sequence: CASSFGRGYEQYF. The CDR3, as DNA: TGTGCCAGCAGCTTTGGTAGGGGCTACGAGCAGTACTTC. This chain joins TRBV11-2 and TRBJ2-7; possibly TRBD1 for D (5 bases). The germline CDR1 and CDR2 sequences are SGHAT and FQNNGV. The V end lost 3 bases, the J end lost 3 bases, and 9 bases lay between the germline ends. The CDR3 totals 13 residues.

The rearrangement joins TRBV7-9 to TRBJ1-4; tentatively, D is TRBD1 (5 bases). CDR3 length equals 14 residues. The V gene's germline CDR1 is SEHNR and CDR2 FQNEAQ (reference sequence). Trimming took 5 bases from V and 8 from J, leaving 15 bases between them. In DNA form, the CDR3 reads TGTGCCAGCAGCGAGGTCCTGAGGGGAGAAAAACTGTTTTTT. Protein: CASSEVLRGEKLFF.